A selection of T cell receptor beta chains follows, all from one sample in a study of blood T cells in healthy people across ages. Each CDR3 protein is one row after TCRdb ran MiXCR on the 5' RACE reads. In the table there are around 1.1 million distinct CDR3 sequences, around two fifths of which are singletons. Sequenced sample: blood. The receptors here all came from a man aged 18 to 30 in good health. The CDR3 runs from the conserved cysteine through the conserved F or W. The order of the fields is J gene, clone size, V gene, D gene, CDR3 DNA, CDR3 protein. D genes are given only for firm matches. Some rows mark clone size as missing; the rest say once, few, many or name a class of expanded clone.

j_call: TRBJ1-4; clone_size: few; v_call: TRBV4-1; d_call: .; cdr3_nt: TGCGCCAGCAGCCGGGTGATGGGGTTACTCGCAACTAATGAAAAACTGTTTTTT; cdr3_aa: CASSRVMGLLATNEKLFF
j_call: TRBJ2-2; clone_size: few; v_call: TRBV7-8; d_call: TRBD1; cdr3_nt: TGTGCCAGCAGCCAAAGGACAGGGAGTACCGGGGAGCTGTTTTTT; cdr3_aa: CASSQRTGSTGELFF
j_call: TRBJ1-4; clone_size: .; v_call: TRBV25-1; d_call: .; cdr3_nt: TGTGCCAGCAGTGAACGAGGTACTAATGAAAAACTGTTTTTT; cdr3_aa: CASSERGTNEKLFF
j_call: TRBJ2-5; clone_size: .; v_call: TRBV4-3; d_call: .; cdr3_nt: TGCGCCAGCAGCCAAGATGGGCGATACCGAGAGACCCAGTACTTC; cdr3_aa: CASSQDGRYRETQYF
j_call: TRBJ2-3; clone_size: .; v_call: TRBV5-1; d_call: .; cdr3_nt: TGCGCCAGCAGCACGGGTCTGTCAGGAGATACGCAGTATTTT; cdr3_aa: CASSTGLSGDTQYF
j_call: TRBJ2-3; clone_size: .; v_call: TRBV9; d_call: TRBD2; cdr3_nt: TGTGCCAGCAGCGCAACCCGGGGGGGATCAGTAGATACGCAGTATTTT; cdr3_aa: CASSATRGGSVDTQYF
j_call: TRBJ1-1; clone_size: .; v_call: TRBV29-1; d_call: .; cdr3_nt: TGCAGCGTTGAGAGGGACCGAGCTAGTGAAGCTTTCTTT; cdr3_aa: CSVERDRASEAFF
j_call: TRBJ2-4; clone_size: .; v_call: TRBV4-1; d_call: .; cdr3_nt: TGCGCCAGCAGCCACGCCTTGGACAATGCCCTAGCCAAAAACATTCAGTACTTC; cdr3_aa: CASSHALDNALAKNIQYF
j_call: TRBJ1-1; clone_size: .; v_call: TRBV21-1; d_call: .; cdr3_nt: TGTGCCAGCAGCAAAGCCCAGGGACTAGGGAACACTGAAGCTTTCTTT; cdr3_aa: CASSKAQGLGNTEAFF
j_call: TRBJ2-3; clone_size: few; v_call: TRBV15; d_call: TRBD1; cdr3_nt: TGTGCCACCAGCTCAGGGACAGGCTCCACAGATACGCAGTATTTT; cdr3_aa: CATSSGTGSTDTQYF
j_call: TRBJ2-5; clone_size: few; v_call: TRBV5-1; d_call: .; cdr3_nt: TGCGCCAGCAGCGTAACAGGGAGCCAAGAGACCCAGTACTTC; cdr3_aa: CASSVTGSQETQYF
j_call: TRBJ2-7; clone_size: .; v_call: TRBV7-9; d_call: .; cdr3_nt: TGTGCCAGCAGCCGCCAGGACGAGCAGTACTTC; cdr3_aa: CASSRQDEQYF
j_call: TRBJ2-4; clone_size: .; v_call: TRBV6-5; d_call: .; cdr3_nt: TGTGCCAGCAGTTACTCGGTAGGGGGTGGGATAGCCAAAAACATTCAGTACTTC; cdr3_aa: CASSYSVGGGIAKNIQYF
j_call: TRBJ2-6; clone_size: .; v_call: TRBV7-9; d_call: .; cdr3_nt: TGTGCCGGCCTCGGGGGCACTGGGGCCAACGTCCTGACTTTC; cdr3_aa: CAGLGGTGANVLTF
j_call: TRBJ2-3; clone_size: many; v_call: TRBV7-2; d_call: TRBD2; cdr3_nt: TGTGCCAGCAGCTTAGACCTAGCGGGTAGCACAGATACGCAGTATTTT; cdr3_aa: CASSLDLAGSTDTQYF
j_call: TRBJ2-3; clone_size: many; v_call: TRBV7-9; d_call: .; cdr3_nt: TGCGCCAGCAGTGAATCCGGGGGCACAGATACGCAGTATTTT; cdr3_aa: CASSESGGTDTQYF
j_call: TRBJ2-1; clone_size: .; v_call: TRBV20-1; d_call: TRBD2; cdr3_nt: TGCAGTGCTAGGGGGCTAGCGGGGACCCACACCTACAATGAGCAGTTCTTC; cdr3_aa: CSARGLAGTHTYNEQFF
j_call: TRBJ2-3; clone_size: .; v_call: TRBV10-3; d_call: TRBD2; cdr3_nt: TGTGCCACCAGTGAGGCGGGGGTTCCCAACACAGATACGCAGTATTTT; cdr3_aa: CATSEAGVPNTDTQYF
j_call: TRBJ2-7; clone_size: .; v_call: TRBV15; d_call: .; cdr3_nt: TGTGCCACCAGGGGACAATCCTACGAGCAGTACTTC; cdr3_aa: CATRGQSYEQYF
j_call: TRBJ2-1; clone_size: few; v_call: TRBV9; d_call: TRBD2; cdr3_nt: TGTGCCAGCAGCGTAGATTCCTCTACACTAGCGGGGGAGAGTGAGCAGTTCTTC; cdr3_aa: CASSVDSSTLAGESEQFF
j_call: TRBJ2-3; clone_size: .; v_call: TRBV7-2; d_call: TRBD2; cdr3_nt: TGTGCCAGCAGCTTAGGGGAGCGGGGGTCATCTGATACGCAGTATTTT; cdr3_aa: CASSLGERGSSDTQYF
j_call: TRBJ1-2; clone_size: .; v_call: TRBV20-1; d_call: .; cdr3_nt: TGCAGTGCAAGAGACAGGAATGGCTACACCTTC; cdr3_aa: CSARDRNGYTF
j_call: TRBJ1-5; clone_size: .; v_call: TRBV4-1; d_call: .; cdr3_nt: TGCGCCAGCAGCCAAGATGCCAGGAATCAGCCCCAGCATTTT; cdr3_aa: CASSQDARNQPQHF
j_call: TRBJ1-5; clone_size: few; v_call: TRBV20-1; d_call: .; cdr3_nt: TGCAGTGCCGTAACAGGGAACCCAAATCAGCCCCAGCATTTT; cdr3_aa: CSAVTGNPNQPQHF
j_call: TRBJ1-2; clone_size: .; v_call: TRBV2; d_call: .; cdr3_nt: TGTGCCAGCAGTCCCCTACAGAACTCCTATGGCTACACCTTC; cdr3_aa: CASSPLQNSYGYTF
j_call: TRBJ2-4; clone_size: .; v_call: TRBV20-1; d_call: .; cdr3_nt: TGCAGTGCCCCGGGGGCGCGGGGATTACGTGAGCAGTACTTC; cdr3_aa: CSAPGARGLREQYF
j_call: TRBJ1-1; clone_size: .; v_call: TRBV19; d_call: TRBD1; cdr3_nt: TGTGCCAGTATAGTTGCACAGGGGGTCATGAACACTGAAGCTTTCTTT; cdr3_aa: CASIVAQGVMNTEAFF
j_call: TRBJ2-3; clone_size: .; v_call: TRBV3-1; d_call: TRBD2; cdr3_nt: TGTGCCAGCAGCCAAGATCCCCTAGCGGGGGGCGCGGCGCAGTATTTT; cdr3_aa: CASSQDPLAGGAAQYF
j_call: TRBJ2-1; clone_size: .; v_call: TRBV6-6; d_call: TRBD2; cdr3_nt: TGTGCCAGCAGCCGACATAGCGGGGGGTCCAATGAGCAGTTCTTC; cdr3_aa: CASSRHSGGSNEQFF
j_call: TRBJ2-1; clone_size: .; v_call: TRBV12-3/TRBV12-4; d_call: .; cdr3_nt: TGTGCCAGCAGTTTTACGGACCAGGGGGGCGATGAGCAGTTCTTC; cdr3_aa: CASSFTDQGGDEQFF
j_call: TRBJ2-1; clone_size: .; v_call: TRBV27; d_call: TRBD2; cdr3_nt: TGTGCCAGCAGTAGCGGGGGGGGCACAGGGCGGGGACAATACAATGAGCAGTTCTTC; cdr3_aa: CASSSGGGTGRGQYNEQFF
j_call: TRBJ2-1; clone_size: .; v_call: TRBV4-3; d_call: .; cdr3_nt: TGCGCCAGCAGCCAAGAGTCCGACAATGAGCAGTTCTTC; cdr3_aa: CASSQESDNEQFF
j_call: TRBJ2-7; clone_size: few; v_call: TRBV7-8; d_call: TRBD1; cdr3_nt: TGTGCCAGCAGCGAAGGACAGGGGCCTTCCTACGAGCAGTACTTC; cdr3_aa: CASSEGQGPSYEQYF